This T cell receptor (beta chain) was recovered during a study of beta chain features in type 1 diabetes. About the research overall: Examined across all samples were around 110 million sorted cells.

This CDR3 region has 13 residues. Trimming stripped 3 bases from V and 4 bases from J, with 10 bases between. From germline, CDR1 is LGHNA and CDR2 YSLEER. Study findings and constraints: In every one of the four CD4+ subsets, TCRB CDR3s were moderately but significantly shorter in Type 1 diabetes patients.

The sequenced template was cDNA made from the entire isolated RNA. Assay: immunoSEQ multiplex PCR; the TCRdb copy retains only in-frame clones and omits some. Here the sample spans some 190,000 clones, approximately 8.1% being singletons. About this clone: Its antigen is unidentified.

The chain combines TRBV4-3 with TRBJ2-7, with D perhaps TRBD2 (5 bases). The source is a man aged 18 to 30 with type 1 diabetes. The sample taken for sequencing was central memory CD4+ T cells from blood. The CDR3 here is CASSHYRGYEQYF. The CDR3 DNA reads TGCGCCAGCAGCCATTACCGCGGGTACGAGCAGTACTTC.